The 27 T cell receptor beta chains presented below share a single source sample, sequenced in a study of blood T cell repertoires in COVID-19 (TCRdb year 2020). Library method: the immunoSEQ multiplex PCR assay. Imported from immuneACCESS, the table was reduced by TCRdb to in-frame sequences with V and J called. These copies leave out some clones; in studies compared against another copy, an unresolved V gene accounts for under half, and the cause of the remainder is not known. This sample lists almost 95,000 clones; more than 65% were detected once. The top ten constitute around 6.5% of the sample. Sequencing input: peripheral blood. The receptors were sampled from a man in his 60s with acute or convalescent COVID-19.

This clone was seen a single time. The CDR3 loop is CAITDRAHQNYGYTF. The CDR3 region has the DNA TGTGCCATCACCGACAGGGCCCATCAGAACTATGGCTACACCTTC. This chain connects TRBV10-3 to TRBJ1-2, with TRBD1 matching 7 bases. The CDR3 covers 15 residues. Germline trimming cut 7 bases from V and 2 bases from J; bases unmatched to any gene: 10. In germline, CDR1 is ENHRY, CDR2 SYGVKD.

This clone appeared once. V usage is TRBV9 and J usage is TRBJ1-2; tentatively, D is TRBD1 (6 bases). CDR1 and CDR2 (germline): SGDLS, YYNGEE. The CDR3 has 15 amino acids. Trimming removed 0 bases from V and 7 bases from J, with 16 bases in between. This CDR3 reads CASSVATGRGSGYTF. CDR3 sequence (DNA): TGTGCCAGCAGCGTAGCTACTGGCAGGGGAAGTGGCTACACCTTC.

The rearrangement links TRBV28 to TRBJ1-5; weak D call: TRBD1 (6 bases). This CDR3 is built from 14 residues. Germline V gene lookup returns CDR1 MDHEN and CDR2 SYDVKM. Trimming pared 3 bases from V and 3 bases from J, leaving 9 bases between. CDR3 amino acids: CASSFRDINQPQHF. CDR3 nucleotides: TGTGCCAGCAGTTTTCGGGACATCAATCAGCCCCAGCATTTT.

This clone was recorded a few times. The CDR3 loop is CASSVVGEGNIQYF. The CDR3, as DNA: TGTGCCAGCAGCGTAGTAGGGGAGGGAAACATTCAGTACTTC. This chain uses TRBV9 with TRBJ2-4; 7 nucleotides line up with TRBD2. The CDR3 covers 14 residues. Trimming cost V 0 bases and J 6 bases; bases outside gene matches: 3. Germline V lookup: CDR1 SGDLS, CDR2 YYNGEE.

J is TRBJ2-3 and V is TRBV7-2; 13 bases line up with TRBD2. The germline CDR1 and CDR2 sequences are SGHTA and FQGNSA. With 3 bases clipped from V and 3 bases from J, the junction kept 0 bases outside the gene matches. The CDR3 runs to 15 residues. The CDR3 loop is CASSLTSGGTDTQYF. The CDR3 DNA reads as TGTGCCAGCAGCTTGACTAGCGGGGGGACAGATACGCAGTATTTT.

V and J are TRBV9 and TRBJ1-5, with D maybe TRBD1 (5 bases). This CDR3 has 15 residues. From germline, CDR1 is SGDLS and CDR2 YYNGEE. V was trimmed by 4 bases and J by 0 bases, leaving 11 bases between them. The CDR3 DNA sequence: TGTGCCAGCAGCTCATCAGGGTATAGCAATCAGCCCCAGCATTTT. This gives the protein CASSSSGYSNQPQHF.

This CDR3 is CASSLGASGGTDTQYF. CDR3 DNA sequence: TGTGCCAGCAGCTTAGGGGCTAGCGGTGGCACAGATACGCAGTATTTT. The rearrangement joins TRBV7-2 to TRBJ2-3, with TRBD2 matching over 7 bases. Losses at the gene ends were 1 base for V and 1 base for J; bases not matched to a gene: 5. Germline V gene data show CDR1 as SGHTA and CDR2 as FQGNSA. There are 16 residues in the CDR3.

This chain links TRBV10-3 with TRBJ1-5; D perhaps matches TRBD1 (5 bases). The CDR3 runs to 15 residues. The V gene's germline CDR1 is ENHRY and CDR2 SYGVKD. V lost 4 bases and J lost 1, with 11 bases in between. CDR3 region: CAISAGDRSNQPQHF. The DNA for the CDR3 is TGTGCCATCAGTGCGGGGGATCGGAGCAATCAGCCCCAGCATTTT.

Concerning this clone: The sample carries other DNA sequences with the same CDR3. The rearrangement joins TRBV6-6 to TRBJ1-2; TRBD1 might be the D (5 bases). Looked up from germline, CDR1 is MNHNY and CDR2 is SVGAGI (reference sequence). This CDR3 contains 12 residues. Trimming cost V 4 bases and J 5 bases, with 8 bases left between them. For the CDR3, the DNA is TGTGCCAGCAGTTTAGGGGATTATGGCTACACCTTC. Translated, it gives CASSLGDYGYTF.

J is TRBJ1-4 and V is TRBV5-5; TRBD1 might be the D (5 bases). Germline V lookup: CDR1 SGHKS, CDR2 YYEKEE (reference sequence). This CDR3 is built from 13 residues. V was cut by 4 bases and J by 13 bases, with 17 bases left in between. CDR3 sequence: CASSHPDSLALFF. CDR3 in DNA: TGTGCCAGCAGCCACCCCGACAGTTTAGCACTGTTTTTT.

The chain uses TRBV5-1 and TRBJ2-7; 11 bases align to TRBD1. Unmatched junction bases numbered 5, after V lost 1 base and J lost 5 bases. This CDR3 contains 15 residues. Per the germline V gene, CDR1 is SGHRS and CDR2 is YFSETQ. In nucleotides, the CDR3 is TGCGCCAGCAGCTTGCGGGACAGGGGGATTAACGAGCAGTACTTC. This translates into CASSLRDRGINEQYF.

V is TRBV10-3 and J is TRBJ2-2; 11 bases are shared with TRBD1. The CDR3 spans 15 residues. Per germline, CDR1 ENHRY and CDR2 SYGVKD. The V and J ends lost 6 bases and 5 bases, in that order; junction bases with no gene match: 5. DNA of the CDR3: TGTGCCATCAGCCCCGGACAGGGGGCGACCGGGGAGCTGTTTTTT. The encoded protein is CAISPGQGATGELFF.

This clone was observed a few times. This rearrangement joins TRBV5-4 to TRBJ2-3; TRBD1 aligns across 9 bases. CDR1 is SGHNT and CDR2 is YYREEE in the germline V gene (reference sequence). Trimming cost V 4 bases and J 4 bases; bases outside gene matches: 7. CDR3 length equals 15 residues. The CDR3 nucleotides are TGTGCCAGCAGCCTCCGGGACAGGGATCCAGATACGCAGTATTTT. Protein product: CASSLRDRDPDTQYF.

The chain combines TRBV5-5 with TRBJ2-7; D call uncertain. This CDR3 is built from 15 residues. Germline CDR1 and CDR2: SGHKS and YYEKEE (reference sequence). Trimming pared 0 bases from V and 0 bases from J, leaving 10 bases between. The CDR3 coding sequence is TGTGCCAGCAGCTTGGAGGCAGGTAGCTCCTACGAGCAGTACTTC. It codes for CASSLEAGSSYEQYF.

CDR3 sequence: CASGSGSQGEKLFF. In nucleotides, the CDR3 is TGTGCTAGTGGCTCGGGGTCCCAAGGTGAAAAACTGTTTTTT. The rearrangement links TRBV12-5 to TRBJ1-4, with no clear D. Germline V lookup: CDR1 LGHNT, CDR2 FRNRAP. Trimming removed 6 bases at V and 7 bases at J, with 15 bases between. The CDR3 sequence is 14 residues long. Supplemented by reference TRBV12-5 and TRBJ1-4, the full variable domain reads DARVTQTPRHKVTEMGQEVTMRCQPILGHNTVFWYRQTMMQGLELLAYFRNRAPLDDSGMPKDRFSAEMPDATLATLKIQPSEPRDSAVYFCASGSGSQGEKLFFGSGTQLSVL.

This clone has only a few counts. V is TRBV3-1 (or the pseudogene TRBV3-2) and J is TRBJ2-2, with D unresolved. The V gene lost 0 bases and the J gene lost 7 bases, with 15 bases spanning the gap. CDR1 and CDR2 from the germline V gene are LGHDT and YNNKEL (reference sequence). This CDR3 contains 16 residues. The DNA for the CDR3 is TGTGCCAGCAGCCAAGAATGGGCAGGATCGAGCGGGGAGCTGTTTTTT. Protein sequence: CASSQEWAGSSGELFF.

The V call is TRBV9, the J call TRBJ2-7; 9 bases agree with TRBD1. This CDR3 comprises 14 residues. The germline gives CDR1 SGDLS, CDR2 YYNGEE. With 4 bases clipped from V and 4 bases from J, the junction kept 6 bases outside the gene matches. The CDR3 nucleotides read TGTGCCAGCAGCTTTGCCGGGACAGGGTACGAGCAGTACTTC. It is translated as CASSFAGTGYEQYF. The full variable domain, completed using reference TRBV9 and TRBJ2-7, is DSGVTQTPKHLITATGQRVTLRCSPRSGDLSVYWYQQSLDQGLQFLIQYYNGEERAKGNILERFSAQQFPDLHSELNLSSLELGDSALYFCASSFAGTGYEQYFGPGTRLTVT.

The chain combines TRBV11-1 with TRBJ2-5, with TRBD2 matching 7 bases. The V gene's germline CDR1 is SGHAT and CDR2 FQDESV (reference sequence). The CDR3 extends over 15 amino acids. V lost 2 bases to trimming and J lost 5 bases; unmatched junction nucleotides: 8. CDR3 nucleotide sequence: TGTGCCAGCAGCTTAAGGGGATGGGGAGGGGAGACCCAGTACTTC. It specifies CASSLRGWGGETQYF.

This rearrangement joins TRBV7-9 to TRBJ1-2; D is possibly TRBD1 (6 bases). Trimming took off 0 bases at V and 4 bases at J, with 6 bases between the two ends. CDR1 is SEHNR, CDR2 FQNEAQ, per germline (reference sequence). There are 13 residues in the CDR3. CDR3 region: CASSLAGGYGYTF. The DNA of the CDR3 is TGTGCCAGCAGCTTAGCAGGGGGCTATGGCTACACCTTC.

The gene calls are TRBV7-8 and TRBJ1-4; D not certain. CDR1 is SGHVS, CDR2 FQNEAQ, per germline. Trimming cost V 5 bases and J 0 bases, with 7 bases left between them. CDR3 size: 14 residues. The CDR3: CASSRSATNEKLFF. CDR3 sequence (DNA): TGTGCCAGCAGCCGGAGTGCAACTAATGAAAAACTGTTTTTT.

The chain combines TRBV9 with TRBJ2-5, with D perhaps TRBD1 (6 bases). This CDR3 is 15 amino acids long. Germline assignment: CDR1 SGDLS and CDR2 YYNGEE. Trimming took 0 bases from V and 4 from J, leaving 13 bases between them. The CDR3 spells CASSVGTGSVETQYF. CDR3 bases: TGTGCCAGCAGCGTAGGAACAGGGTCGGTAGAGACCCAGTACTTC.

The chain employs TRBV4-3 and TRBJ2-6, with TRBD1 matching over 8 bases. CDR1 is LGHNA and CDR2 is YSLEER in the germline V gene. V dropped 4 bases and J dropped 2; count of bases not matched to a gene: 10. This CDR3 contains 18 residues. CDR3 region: CASSPVGQGTAGANVLTF. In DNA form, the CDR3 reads TGCGCCAGCAGCCCGGTCGGACAGGGTACTGCTGGGGCCAACGTCCTGACTTTC.

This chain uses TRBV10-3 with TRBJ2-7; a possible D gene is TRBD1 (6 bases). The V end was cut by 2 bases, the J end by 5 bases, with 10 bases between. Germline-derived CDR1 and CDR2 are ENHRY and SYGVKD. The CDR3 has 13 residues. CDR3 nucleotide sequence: TGTGCCATCAGTGAGGGCAGGGACAACGAGCAGTACTTC. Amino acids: CAISEGRDNEQYF.

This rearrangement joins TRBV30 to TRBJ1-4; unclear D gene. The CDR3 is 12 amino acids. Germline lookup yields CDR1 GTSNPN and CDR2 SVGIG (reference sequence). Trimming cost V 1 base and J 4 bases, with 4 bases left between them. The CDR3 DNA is TGTGCCTGGAGTGGAGGTAATGAAAAACTGTTTTTT. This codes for CAWSGGNEKLFF.

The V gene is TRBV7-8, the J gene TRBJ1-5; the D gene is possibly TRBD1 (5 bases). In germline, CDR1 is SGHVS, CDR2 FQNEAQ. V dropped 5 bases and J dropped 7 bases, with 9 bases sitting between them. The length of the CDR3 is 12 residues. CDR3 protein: CASSRRGQPQHF. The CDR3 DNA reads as TGTGCCAGCAGCCGTAGGGGACAGCCCCAGCATTTT.

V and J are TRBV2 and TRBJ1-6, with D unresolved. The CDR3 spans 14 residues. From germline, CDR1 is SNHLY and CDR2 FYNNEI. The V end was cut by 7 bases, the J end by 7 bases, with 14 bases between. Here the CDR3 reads CASNTDGPNSPLHF. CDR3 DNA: TGTGCCAGCAACACAGACGGTCCCAATTCACCCCTCCACTTT.

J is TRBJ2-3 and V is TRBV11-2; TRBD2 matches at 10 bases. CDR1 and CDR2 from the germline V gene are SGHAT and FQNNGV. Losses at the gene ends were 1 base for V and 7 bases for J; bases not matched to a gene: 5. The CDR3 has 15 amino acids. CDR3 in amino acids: CASSLGAGGINTQYF. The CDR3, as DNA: TGTGCCAGCAGCTTAGGAGCGGGGGGGATAAATACGCAGTATTTT. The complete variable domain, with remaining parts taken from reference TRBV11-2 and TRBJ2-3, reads EAGVAQSPRYKIIEKRQSVAFWCNPISGHATLYWYQQILGQGPKLLIQFQNNGVVDDSQLPKDRFSAERLKGVDSTLKIQPAKLEDSAVYLCASSLGAGGINTQYFGPGTRLTVL.